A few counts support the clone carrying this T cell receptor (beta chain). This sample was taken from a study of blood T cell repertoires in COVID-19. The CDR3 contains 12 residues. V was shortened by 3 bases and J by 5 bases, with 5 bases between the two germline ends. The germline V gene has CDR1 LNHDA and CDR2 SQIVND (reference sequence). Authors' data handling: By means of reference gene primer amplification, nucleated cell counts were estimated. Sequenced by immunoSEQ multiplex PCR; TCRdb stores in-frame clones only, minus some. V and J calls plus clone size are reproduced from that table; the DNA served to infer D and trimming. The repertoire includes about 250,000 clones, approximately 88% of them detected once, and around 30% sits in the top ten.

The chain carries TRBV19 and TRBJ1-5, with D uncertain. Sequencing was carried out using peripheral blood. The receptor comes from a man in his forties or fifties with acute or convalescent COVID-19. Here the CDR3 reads CASSMRDQPQHF. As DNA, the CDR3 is TGTGCCAGTAGTATGAGGGATCAGCCCCAGCATTTT.